The next 26 T cell receptor beta chains were all read from a single sample in a study of radiotherapy plus CTLA-4 blockade in lung cancer. Clones were read by immunoSEQ multiplex PCR, and TCRdb kept only the in-frame ones, dropping some. The sample shows roughly 50,000 clones, 86% of them seen only once. This sample comprised peripheral blood, obtained from a patient treated with radiotherapy plus ipilimumab. The receptors were sampled from a human donor with non-small cell lung cancer that progressed on radiotherapy plus ipilimumab. Some clones in this sample may be carry-over from other donors' samples.

J is TRBJ1-1 and V is TRBV14, with no clear D. Trimming cost V 6 bases and J 6 bases, with 11 bases left between them. This CDR3 is built from 12 residues. Germline assignment: CDR1 SGHDN and CDR2 FVKESK. DNA of the CDR3: TGTGCCAGCAGTACTACGAAGGCTGAAGCTTTCTTT. It specifies CASSTTKAEAFF.

V is TRBV11-2 and J is TRBJ2-7; a weak D match, TRBD2 (5 bases). There are 13 residues in the CDR3. The V gene's germline CDR1 is SGHAT and CDR2 FQNNGV. Trimming stripped 1 base from V and 6 bases from J, with 10 bases between. The CDR3 nucleotides are TGTGCCAGCAGCTTAGTTCCGGGGAGCGAGCAGTACTTC. Protein product: CASSLVPGSEQYF.

V and J are TRBV6-4 and TRBJ1-5, with D possibly TRBD1 on 5 matching bases. V gave up 4 bases and J gave up 6 bases, with 13 bases separating them. This CDR3 is 14 amino acids long. Germline V lookup: CDR1 MRHNA, CDR2 SNTAGT. Here the CDR3 reads CASSATQGGQPQHF. The DNA of the CDR3 is TGTGCCAGCAGTGCCACGCAGGGCGGTCAGCCCCAGCATTTT.

The chain uses TRBV27 and TRBJ2-2, with TRBD1 as a possible D gene (6 bases). CDR1 MNHEY and CDR2 SMNVEV come from the germline V gene (reference sequence). The CDR3 totals 12 residues. Trimming took 7 bases from V and 8 from J, leaving 11 bases between them. The CDR3 loop reads CASTQGRGELFF. The CDR3 region has the DNA TGTGCCAGCACACAGGGTAGAGGGGAGCTGTTTTTT.

V and J are TRBV5-1 and TRBJ2-3; 10 bases fit TRBD2. The CDR3 is 16 amino acids. Losses at the gene ends were 6 bases for V and 6 bases for J; bases not matched to a gene: 13. In germline, CDR1 is SGHRS, CDR2 YFSETQ. The CDR3, as DNA: TGCGCCAGCATGTTGGTAGCGGGAGGTCCTGCGGATACGCAGTATTTT. This gives the protein CASMLVAGGPADTQYF.

The J gene is TRBJ1-1, the V gene TRBV7-9; 7 bases align to TRBD1. CDR1 is SEHNR and CDR2 is FQNEAQ in the germline V gene (reference sequence). The CDR3 spans 15 residues. V lost 5 bases to trimming and J lost 6 bases; unmatched junction nucleotides: 12. In DNA form, the CDR3 reads TGTGCCAGCAGCACTAACAGGGGTCGGGTAGCTGAAGCTTTCTTT. Its translation: CASSTNRGRVAEAFF.

J is TRBJ2-7 and V is TRBV14; 11 bases match TRBD2. CDR3 length equals 18 residues. Germline V gives CDR1 SGHDN, CDR2 FVKESK. The V segment lost 4 bases and the J segment 6 bases; nucleotides outside the gene matches: 17. CDR3 protein: CASSPRDILAGGPGEQYF. CDR3 bases: TGTGCCAGCAGCCCTCGGGACATTTTAGCGGGAGGGCCGGGCGAGCAGTACTTC.

The gene calls are TRBV6-1 and TRBJ2-1, with D unclear. CDR3 length: 13 residues. Trimming cost V 4 bases and J 10 bases, with 14 bases left between them. Germline V gene lookup returns CDR1 MNHNS and CDR2 SASEGT. The CDR3 sequence is CASSAHSGREQFF. The CDR3 nucleotides are TGTGCCAGCAGTGCCCACAGTGGTAGAGAGCAGTTCTTC.

The CDR3 loop reads CASSLWTGPARANVLTF. The CDR3 DNA sequence: TGTGCCAGCAGCTTATGGACAGGTCCCGCTCGGGCCAACGTCCTGACTTTC. J is TRBJ2-6 and V is TRBV11-2; 7 bases map to TRBD1. The CDR3 contains 17 residues. The V segment lost 2 bases and the J segment 5 bases; nucleotides outside the gene matches: 9. The germline V gene encodes CDR1 SGHAT and CDR2 FQNNGV.

This clone has a single count. The chain couples TRBV30 to TRBJ1-5; the D gene is possibly TRBD1 (6 bases). The CDR3 has 15 amino acids. Germline V gene lookup returns CDR1 GTSNPN and CDR2 SVGIG (reference sequence). V was cut by 3 bases and J by 1 base, with 13 bases left in between. The CDR3 region is CAWSLGGASNQPQHF. DNA of the CDR3: TGTGCCTGGAGCCTAGGGGGGGCCAGCAATCAGCCCCAGCATTTT.

J is TRBJ2-1 and V is TRBV5-1, with 11 bases matching TRBD2. With V trimmed by 4 bases and J by 6 bases, 6 bases remained unmatched. The CDR3 loop spans 15 amino acids. CDR1 SGHRS and CDR2 YFSETQ come from the germline V gene. The CDR3 coding sequence is TGCGCCAGCAGCCCGTTTAGCGGGGGGGCCAATGAGCAGTTCTTC. Its translation is CASSPFSGGANEQFF.

The chain recombines TRBV29-1 with TRBJ2-7; a possible D gene is TRBD1 (5 bases). Trimming removed 3 bases from V and 4 bases from J, with 10 bases in between. Germline loops: CDR1 SQVTM, CDR2 ANQGSEA. CDR3 size: 12 residues. CDR3 sequence reads: CSVEDNQYEQYF. CDR3 DNA sequence: TGCAGCGTTGAGGACAATCAATACGAGCAGTACTTC.

The chain joins TRBV5-1 to TRBJ2-6; D is possibly TRBD2 (5 bases). Trimming took 6 bases from V and 1 from J, leaving 17 bases between them. Per the germline V gene, CDR1 is SGHRS and CDR2 is YFSETQ. The CDR3 length is 17 residues. The chain's CDR3 is CASTKLGPGSGANVLTF. Here the CDR3 DNA reads TGCGCCAGCACCAAGCTTGGTCCGGGGTCTGGGGCCAACGTCCTGACTTTC. The variable domain in full, with the rest retrieved from reference TRBV5-1 and TRBJ2-6, is KAGVTQTPRYLIKTRGQQVTLSCSPISGHRSVSWYQQTPGQGLQFLFEYFSETQRNKGNFPGRFSGRQFSNSRSEMNVSTLELGDSALYLCASTKLGPGSGANVLTFGAGSRLTVL.

This chain links TRBV10-2 with TRBJ2-1; no clear D. This CDR3 has 11 amino acids. Trimming removed 4 bases from V and 6 bases from J, with 4 bases in between. Germline CDR1 is WSHSY and CDR2 is SAAADI. In DNA, the CDR3 is TGCGCCAGCAGTGTCGTCAATGAGCAGTTCTTC. It is translated as CASSVVNEQFF.

The chain carries TRBV7-2 and TRBJ2-1, with D perhaps TRBD2 (7 bases). The germline gives CDR1 SGHTA, CDR2 FQGNSA. The CDR3 length is 19 residues. Trimming removed 3 bases at V and 1 base at J, with 22 bases between. CDR3 in amino acids: CASSFPGGLVVRSYNEQFF. For the CDR3, the DNA is TGTGCCAGCAGCTTTCCGGGGGGCCTCGTAGTAAGGTCCTACAATGAGCAGTTCTTC.

The rearrangement joins TRBV7-3 to TRBJ2-1; TRBD2 agrees at 8 bases. Germline V gene sequence: CDR1 SGHTA, CDR2 FQGTGA. The CDR3 consists of 15 residues. V trimming: 5 bases; J trimming: 4 bases; junction bases outside the gene matches: 7. CDR3 sequence (DNA): TGTGCCAGCAGCCTTCCGGGGGGGCAATACAATGAGCAGTTCTTC. Its translation: CASSLPGGQYNEQFF.

This clone was counted only a few times. The rearrangement uses TRBV28 and TRBJ2-1; D may be TRBD1 (6 bases). This CDR3 contains 19 residues. CDR1 is MDHEN, CDR2 SYDVKM, per germline. V was cut by 3 bases and J by 2 bases, with 23 bases left in between. CDR3 nucleotides: TGTGCCAGCAGTTTCCCCGCCCGTCGGGACACTGGTACCTACAATGAGCAGTTCTTC. Amino acids: CASSFPARRDTGTYNEQFF.

The chain has TRBV5-1 and TRBJ1-1, with 12 bases aligning to TRBD1. The CDR3 runs to 17 residues. Germline values: CDR1 SGHRS, CDR2 YFSETQ. Trimming removed 0 bases from V and 3 bases from J; junction bases left unmatched: 6. The CDR3 DNA reads TGCGCCAGCAGCTTGGGGGACAGGGGGCGGTCGGACACTGAAGCTTTCTTT. It translates to CASSLGDRGRSDTEAFF.

The V call is TRBV13, the J call TRBJ2-5, with TRBD2 matching over 8 bases. The J call is doubtful: the DNA matches TRBJ2-7 better. Germline assignment: CDR1 PRHDT and CDR2 FYEKMQ (reference sequence). This CDR3 is 14 amino acids long. As DNA, the CDR3 is TGTGCCAGCAGGATGAGCGGGAGCGGGCCCGAGCAGTACTTC. Amino acids: CASRMSGSGPEQYF.

This clone has a handful of counts. This sequence joins TRBV5-6 and TRBJ2-7; possible D gene TRBD1, 6 bases. From germline, CDR1 is SGHDT and CDR2 YYEEEE. The CDR3 has 15 amino acids. V gave up 7 bases and J gave up 0 bases, with 17 bases separating them. The DNA for the CDR3 is TGTGCCAGCGGGGGCACTCCTGCTTCCTCCTACGAGCAGTACTTC. Translation: CASGGTPASSYEQYF.

The chain is built from TRBV6-1 and TRBJ2-7; 8 nucleotides match TRBD1. The germline CDR1 and CDR2 sequences are MNHNS and SASEGT. Trimming cost V 4 bases and J 2 bases; bases outside gene matches: 7. This CDR3 is built from 15 residues. This chain's CDR3 is CASSATGTGPYEQYF. The CDR3 DNA sequence: TGTGCCAGCAGTGCGACCGGGACAGGTCCCTACGAGCAGTACTTC.

The rearrangement joins TRBV4-3 to TRBJ1-4; 9 nucleotides line up with TRBD1. The CDR3 runs 16 residues. The J segment lost 8 bases and the V segment lost 4 bases, leaving 11 bases of the junction unmatched. Germline V lookup: CDR1 LGHNA, CDR2 YSLEER. This chain's CDR3 is CASSRSGQGRGEKLFF. The CDR3 nucleotides read TGCGCCAGCAGCCGAAGCGGACAGGGGAGAGGCGAAAAACTGTTTTTT.

CDR3 nucleotides: TGTGCCAGCAGGGGGACAGGAGGCAGTCAGCCCCAGCATTTT. Translation: CASRGTGGSQPQHF. J is TRBJ1-5 and V is TRBV6-5; TRBD1 matches 8 bases. V was clipped by 6 bases and J by 6 bases; unmatched bases: 7. Germline CDR1 and CDR2: MNHEY and SVGAGI. CDR3 length: 14 amino acids.

In this sample, this clone turned up a few times. The chain employs TRBV19 and TRBJ1-5; 7 bases match TRBD1. CDR3 length: 16 residues. CDR1 is LNHDA, CDR2 SQIVND, per germline (reference sequence). The junction had 11 bases not matched to a gene; V was cut back by 7 bases and J by 2 bases. In nucleotides, the CDR3 is TGTGCCAGTACCCAGGGACAGAAAAAGGGCAATCAGCCCCAGCATTTT. Translated, it gives CASTQGQKKGNQPQHF.

The chain carries TRBV5-4 and TRBJ1-1, with 8 bases aligning to TRBD1. This CDR3 comprises 15 residues. V lost 4 bases and J lost 2; bases outside the gene matches: 7. CDR1 and CDR2 (germline): SGHNT, YYREEE (reference sequence). This CDR3 reads CASSPGDRINTEAFF. The CDR3 nucleotides read TGTGCCAGCAGCCCGGGGGACAGGATCAACACTGAAGCTTTCTTT.

The sample holds one count of this clone. The chain joins TRBV7-4 to TRBJ2-7; D may be TRBD1 (6 bases). The length of the CDR3 is 12 residues. Trimming stripped 7 bases from V and 8 bases from J, with 15 bases between. Germline assignment: CDR1 SGHVT and CDR2 SQSDAQ. This chain's CDR3 is CASTEGQYQQYF. The CDR3 nucleotides read TGTGCCAGCACCGAAGGACAGTACCAGCAGTACTTC.